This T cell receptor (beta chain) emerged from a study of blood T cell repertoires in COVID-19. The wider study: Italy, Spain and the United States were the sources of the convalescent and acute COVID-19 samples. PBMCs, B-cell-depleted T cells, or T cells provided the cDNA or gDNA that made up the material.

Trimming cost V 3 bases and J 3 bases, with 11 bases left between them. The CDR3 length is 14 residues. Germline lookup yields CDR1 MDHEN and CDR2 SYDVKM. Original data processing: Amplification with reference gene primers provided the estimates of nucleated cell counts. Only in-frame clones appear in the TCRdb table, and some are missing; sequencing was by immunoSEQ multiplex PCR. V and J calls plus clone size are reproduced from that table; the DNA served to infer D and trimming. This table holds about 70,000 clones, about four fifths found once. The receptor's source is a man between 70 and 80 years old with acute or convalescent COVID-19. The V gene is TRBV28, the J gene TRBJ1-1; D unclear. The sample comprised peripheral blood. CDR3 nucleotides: TGTGCCAGCAGTTTTTACAGTCAAGACACTGAAGCTTTCTTT. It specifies CASSFYSQDTEAFF. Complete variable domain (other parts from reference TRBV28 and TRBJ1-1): DVKVTQSSRYLVKRTGEKVFLECVQDMDHENMFWYRQDPGLGLRLIYFSYDVKMKEKGDIPEGYSVSREKKERFSLILESASTNQTSMYLCASSFYSQDTEAFFGQGTRLTVV.